The TCR beta chain under discussion was sequenced for a study of blood T cell repertoires in COVID-19. Enrolled during active infection, Seattle patients were then followed longitudinally. Sequencing used immunoSEQ multiplex PCR; TCRdb keeps in-frame clones, though not all of them. This sample has tens of thousands of clones, with 81% found just once. The germline gives CDR1 MNHEY, CDR2 SVGAGI. The length of the CDR3 is 13 residues. V trimming: 8 bases; J trimming: 3 bases; junction bases outside the gene matches: 6. This chain joins TRBV6-5 and TRBJ1-2, with 7 bases that match TRBD1. The TCR comes from a man aged 70-80 years with COVID-19, enrolled during active disease. Sequenced material: peripheral blood. CDR3 residues: CASSRGADYGYTF. CDR3 DNA sequence: TGTGCCAGCTCCAGGGGGGCGGACTATGGCTACACCTTC.